This TCR beta chain derives from a study of blood T cells in healthy people across ages. The CDR3 spans 17 residues. Per the germline V gene, CDR1 is MDHEN and CDR2 is SYDVKM. A second PCR, run for roughly 7 to 11 cycles, used a sample-barcoded 5' primer plus a J-beta primer mix. Every sample produced at least 2.5 million CDR3-containing paired-end reads. TCRdb used MiXCR to reprocess the 5' RACE reads, holding one entry per CDR3 protein. The sample consists of roughly 500,000 distinct CDR3 sequences, 20% to 30% of them appearing once. The same data also went into a second study, on T cells of mothers and their children.

This sequence was found in a boy younger than 18 in good health. Sequenced material: blood. This chain joins TRBV28 and TRBJ2-5; D possibly corresponds to TRBD2 (5 bases). The J call may be faulty, since TRBJ2-7 better matches the DNA end. CDR3 region: CASTTLFSRSGTYEQYF. The CDR3 DNA is TGTGCCAGCACTACGTTATTTTCGAGGTCGGGAACCTACGAGCAGTACTTC.